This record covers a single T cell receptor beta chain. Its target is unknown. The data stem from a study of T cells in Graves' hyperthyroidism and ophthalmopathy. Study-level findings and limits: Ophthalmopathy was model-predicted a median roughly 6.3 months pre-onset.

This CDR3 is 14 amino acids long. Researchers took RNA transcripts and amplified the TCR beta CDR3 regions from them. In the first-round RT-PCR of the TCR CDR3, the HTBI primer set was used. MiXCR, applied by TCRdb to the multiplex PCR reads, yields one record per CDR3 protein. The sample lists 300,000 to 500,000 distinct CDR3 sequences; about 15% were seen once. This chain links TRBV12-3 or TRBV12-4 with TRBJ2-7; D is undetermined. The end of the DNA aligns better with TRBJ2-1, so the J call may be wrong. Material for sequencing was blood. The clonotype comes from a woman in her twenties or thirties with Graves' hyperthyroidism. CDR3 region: CASSSVGSSYEQFF. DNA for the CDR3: TGTGCCAGCAGTTCCGTCGGCAGCTCCTACGAGCAGTTCTTC.